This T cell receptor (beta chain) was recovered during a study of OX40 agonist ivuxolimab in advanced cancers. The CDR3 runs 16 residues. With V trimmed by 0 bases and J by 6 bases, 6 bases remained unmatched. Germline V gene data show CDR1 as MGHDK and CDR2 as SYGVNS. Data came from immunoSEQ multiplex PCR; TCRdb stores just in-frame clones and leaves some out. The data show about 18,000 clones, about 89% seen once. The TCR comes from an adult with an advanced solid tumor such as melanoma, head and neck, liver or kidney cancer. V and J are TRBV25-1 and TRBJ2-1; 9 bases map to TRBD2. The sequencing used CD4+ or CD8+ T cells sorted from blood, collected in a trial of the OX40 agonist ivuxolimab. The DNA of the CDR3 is TGTGCCAGCAGTGAATATTTCGCGGGGGGGCTCAATGAGCAGTTCTTC. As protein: CASSEYFAGGLNEQFF.